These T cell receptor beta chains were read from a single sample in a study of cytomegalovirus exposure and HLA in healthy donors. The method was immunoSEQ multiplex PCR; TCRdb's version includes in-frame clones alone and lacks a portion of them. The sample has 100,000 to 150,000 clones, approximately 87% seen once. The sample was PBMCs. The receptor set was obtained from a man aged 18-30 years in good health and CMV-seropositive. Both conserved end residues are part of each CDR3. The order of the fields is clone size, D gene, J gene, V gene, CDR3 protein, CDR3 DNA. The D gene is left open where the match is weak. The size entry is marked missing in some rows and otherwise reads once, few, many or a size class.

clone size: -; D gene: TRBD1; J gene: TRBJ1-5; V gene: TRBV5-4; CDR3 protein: CASSFVTGTGGYSNQPQHF; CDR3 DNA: TGTGCCAGCAGCTTCGTGACCGGGACAGGGGGTTATAGCAATCAGCCCCAGCATTTT
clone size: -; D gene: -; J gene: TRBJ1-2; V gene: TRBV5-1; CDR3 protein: CASRAGGDYGYTF; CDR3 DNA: TGCGCCAGCCGGGCGGGGGGAGACTATGGCTACACCTTC
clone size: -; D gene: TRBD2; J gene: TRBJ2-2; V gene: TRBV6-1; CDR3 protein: CASSEYWGGGTGELFF; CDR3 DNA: TGTGCCAGCAGTGAATATTGGGGGGGAGGCACCGGGGAGCTGTTTTTT
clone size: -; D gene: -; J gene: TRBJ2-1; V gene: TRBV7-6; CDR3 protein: CASSRDSATYWEQFF; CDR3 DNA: TGTGCCAGCAGTCGCGACTCCGCTACCTATTGGGAGCAGTTCTTC
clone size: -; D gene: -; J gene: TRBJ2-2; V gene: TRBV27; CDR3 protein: CASSLSRTGELFF; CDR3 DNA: TGTGCCAGCAGTTTGTCTAGAACCGGGGAGCTGTTTTTT
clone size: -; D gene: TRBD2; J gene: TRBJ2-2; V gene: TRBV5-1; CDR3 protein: CASSSGGAQGNTGELFF; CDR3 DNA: TGCGCCAGCAGCTCCGGGGGGGCCCAGGGGAACACCGGGGAGCTGTTTTTT
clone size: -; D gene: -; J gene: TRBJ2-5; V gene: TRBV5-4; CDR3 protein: CASSLAGKETQYF; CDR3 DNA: TGTGCCAGCAGCTTGGCGGGGAAAGAGACCCAGTACTTC
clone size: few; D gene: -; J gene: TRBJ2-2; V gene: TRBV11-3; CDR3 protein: CASSPMSGTGELFF; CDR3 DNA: TGTGCCAGCAGCCCTATGTCGGGCACCGGGGAGCTGTTTTTT
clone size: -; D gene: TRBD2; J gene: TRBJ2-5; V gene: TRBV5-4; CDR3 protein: CASSLARGDQETQYF; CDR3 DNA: TGTGCCAGCAGCTTGGCGCGGGGGGATCAAGAGACCCAGTACTTC
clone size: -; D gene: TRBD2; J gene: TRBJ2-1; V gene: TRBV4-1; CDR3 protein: CASSHPGLAGGNEQFF; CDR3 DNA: TGCGCCAGCAGCCATCCGGGACTAGCGGGGGGTAATGAGCAGTTCTTC
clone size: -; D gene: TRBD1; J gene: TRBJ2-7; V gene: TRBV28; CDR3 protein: CASSFGLQAGTGGRYEQYF; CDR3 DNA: TGTGCCAGCAGTTTCGGATTACAAGCCGGGACAGGGGGCCGCTACGAGCAGTACTTC
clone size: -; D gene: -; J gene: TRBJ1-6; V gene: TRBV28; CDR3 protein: CASSYSSPYNSPLHF; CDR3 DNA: TGTGCCAGCAGTTATTCCAGTCCCTATAATTCACCCCTCCACTTT
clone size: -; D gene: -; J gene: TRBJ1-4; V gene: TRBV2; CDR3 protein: CASREGGPEKLFF; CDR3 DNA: TGTGCCAGCAGAGAAGGAGGTCCCGAAAAACTGTTTTTT
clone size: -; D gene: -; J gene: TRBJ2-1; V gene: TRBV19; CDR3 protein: CASSIGTNEQFF; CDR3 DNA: TGTGCCAGTAGTATAGGGACAAATGAGCAGTTCTTC
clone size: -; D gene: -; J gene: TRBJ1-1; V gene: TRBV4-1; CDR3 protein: CASSQDRQHMNTEAFF; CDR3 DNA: TGCGCCAGCAGCCAAGATAGACAGCACATGAACACTGAAGCTTTCTTT
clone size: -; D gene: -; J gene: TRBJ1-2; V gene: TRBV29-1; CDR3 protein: CSVRDKNNYGYTF; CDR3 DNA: TGCAGCGTCCGGGACAAAAACAACTATGGCTACACCTTC
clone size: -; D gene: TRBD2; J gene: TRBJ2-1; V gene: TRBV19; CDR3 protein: CASSSSSGGSYNEQFF; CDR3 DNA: TGTGCCAGTAGTAGCTCTAGCGGGGGCTCCTACAATGAGCAGTTCTTC
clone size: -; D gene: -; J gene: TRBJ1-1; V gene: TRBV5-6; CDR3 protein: CASTPWNHRGTEAFF; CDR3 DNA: TGTGCCAGCACCCCTTGGAACCACCGGGGCACTGAAGCTTTCTTT
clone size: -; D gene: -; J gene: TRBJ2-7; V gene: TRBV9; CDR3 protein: CASSPWGREAYEQYF; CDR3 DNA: TGTGCCAGCAGCCCCTGGGGCAGGGAGGCATACGAGCAGTACTTC
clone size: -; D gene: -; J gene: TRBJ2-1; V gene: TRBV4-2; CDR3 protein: CASSQDLPLRGSNEQFF; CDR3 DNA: TGTGCCAGCAGCCAAGATTTACCCCTTCGGGGGAGTAATGAGCAGTTCTTC
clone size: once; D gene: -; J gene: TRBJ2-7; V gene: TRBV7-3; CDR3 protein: CASSFDSSYEQYF; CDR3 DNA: TGTGCCAGCAGCTTTGACAGCTCCTACGAGCAGTACTTC
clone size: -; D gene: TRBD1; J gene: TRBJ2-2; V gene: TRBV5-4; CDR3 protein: CASSLGGTANTGELFF; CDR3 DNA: TGTGCCAGCAGCTTGGGTGGGACAGCGAACACCGGGGAGCTGTTTTTT
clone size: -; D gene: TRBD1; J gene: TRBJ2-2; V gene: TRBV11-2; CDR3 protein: CASSWEGGFGELFF; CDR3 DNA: TGTGCCAGCAGCTGGGAAGGGGGCTTCGGGGAGCTGTTTTTT
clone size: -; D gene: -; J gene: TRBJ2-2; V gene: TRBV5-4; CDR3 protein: CASSPGTPNTGELFF; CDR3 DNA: TGTGCCAGCAGCCCCGGGACACCGAACACCGGGGAGCTGTTTTTT
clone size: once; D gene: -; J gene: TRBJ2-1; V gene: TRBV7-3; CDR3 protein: CASSLTIRENEQFF; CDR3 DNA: TGTGCCAGCAGCTTAACGATACGGGAAAATGAGCAGTTCTTC
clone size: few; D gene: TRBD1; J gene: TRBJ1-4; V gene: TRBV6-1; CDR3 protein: CASRYRGFNEKLFF; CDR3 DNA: TGTGCCAGCAGGTACAGGGGTTTTAATGAAAAACTGTTTTTT
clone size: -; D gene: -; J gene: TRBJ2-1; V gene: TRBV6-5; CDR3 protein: CASRSPGNEQFF; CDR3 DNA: TGTGCCAGCAGGTCTCCGGGCAATGAGCAGTTCTTC
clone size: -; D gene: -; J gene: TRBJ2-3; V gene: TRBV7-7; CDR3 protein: CASSLGSTSTDTQYF; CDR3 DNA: TGTGCCAGCAGCTTAGGGTCAACTAGCACAGATACGCAGTATTTT
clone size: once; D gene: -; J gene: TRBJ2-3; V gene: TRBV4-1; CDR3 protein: CASSRLRGDTQYF; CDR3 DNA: TGCGCCAGCAGTCGTCTCAGAGGGGATACGCAGTATTTT
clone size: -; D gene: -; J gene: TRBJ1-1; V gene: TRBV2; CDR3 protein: CATREGVRAFF; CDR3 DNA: TGTGCCACCCGGGAGGGGGTCAGGGCTTTCTTT